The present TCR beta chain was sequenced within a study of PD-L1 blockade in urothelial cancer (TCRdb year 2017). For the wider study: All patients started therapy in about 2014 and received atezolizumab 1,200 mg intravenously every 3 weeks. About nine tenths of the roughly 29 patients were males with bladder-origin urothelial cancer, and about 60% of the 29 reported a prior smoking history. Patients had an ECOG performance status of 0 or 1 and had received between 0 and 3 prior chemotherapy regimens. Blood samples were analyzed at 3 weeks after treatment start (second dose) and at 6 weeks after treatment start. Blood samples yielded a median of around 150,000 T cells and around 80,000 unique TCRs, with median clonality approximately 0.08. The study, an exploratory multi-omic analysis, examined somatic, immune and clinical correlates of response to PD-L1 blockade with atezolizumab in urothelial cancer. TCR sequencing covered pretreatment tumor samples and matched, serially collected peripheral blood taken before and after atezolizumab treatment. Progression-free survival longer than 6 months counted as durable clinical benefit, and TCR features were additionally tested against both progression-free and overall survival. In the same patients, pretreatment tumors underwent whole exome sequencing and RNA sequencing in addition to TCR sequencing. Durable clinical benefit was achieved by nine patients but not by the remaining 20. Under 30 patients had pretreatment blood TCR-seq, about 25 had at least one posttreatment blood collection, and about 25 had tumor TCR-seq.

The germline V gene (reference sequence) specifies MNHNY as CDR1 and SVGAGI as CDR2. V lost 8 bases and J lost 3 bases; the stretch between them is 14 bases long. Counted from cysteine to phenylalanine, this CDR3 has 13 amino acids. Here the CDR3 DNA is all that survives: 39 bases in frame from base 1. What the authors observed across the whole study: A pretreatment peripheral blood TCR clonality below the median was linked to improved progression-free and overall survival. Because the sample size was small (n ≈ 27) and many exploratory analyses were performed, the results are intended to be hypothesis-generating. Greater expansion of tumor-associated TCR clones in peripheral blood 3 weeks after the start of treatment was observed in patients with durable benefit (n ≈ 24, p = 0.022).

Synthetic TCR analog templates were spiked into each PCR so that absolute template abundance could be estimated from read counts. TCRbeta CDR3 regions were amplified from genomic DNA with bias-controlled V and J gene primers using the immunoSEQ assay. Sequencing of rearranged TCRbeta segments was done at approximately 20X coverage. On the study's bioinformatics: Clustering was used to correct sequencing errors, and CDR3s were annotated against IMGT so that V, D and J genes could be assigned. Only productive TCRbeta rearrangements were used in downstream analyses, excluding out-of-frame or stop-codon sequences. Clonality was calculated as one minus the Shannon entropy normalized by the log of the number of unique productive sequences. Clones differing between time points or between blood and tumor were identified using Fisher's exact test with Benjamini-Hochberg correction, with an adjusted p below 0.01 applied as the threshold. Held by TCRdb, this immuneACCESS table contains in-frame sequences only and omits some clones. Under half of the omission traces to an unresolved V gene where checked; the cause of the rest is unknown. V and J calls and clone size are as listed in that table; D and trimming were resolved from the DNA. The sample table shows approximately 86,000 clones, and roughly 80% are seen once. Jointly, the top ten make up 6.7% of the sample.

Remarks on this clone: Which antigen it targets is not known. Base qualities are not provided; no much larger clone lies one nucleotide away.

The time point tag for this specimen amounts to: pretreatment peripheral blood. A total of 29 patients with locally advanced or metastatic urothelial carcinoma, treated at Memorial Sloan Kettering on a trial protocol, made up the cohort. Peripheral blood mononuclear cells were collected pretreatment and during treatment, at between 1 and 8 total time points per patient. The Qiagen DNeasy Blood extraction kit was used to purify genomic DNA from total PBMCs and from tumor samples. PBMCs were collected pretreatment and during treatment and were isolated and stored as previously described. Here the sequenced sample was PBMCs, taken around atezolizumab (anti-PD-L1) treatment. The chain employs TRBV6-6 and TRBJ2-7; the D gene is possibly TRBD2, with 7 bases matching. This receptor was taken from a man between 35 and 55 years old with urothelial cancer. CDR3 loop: CASWEGEFYEQYF. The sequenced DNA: TGTGCCAGCTGGGAGGGGGAATTCTACGAGCAGTACTTC.